This entry describes one T cell receptor (beta chain). This CDR3 has 15 amino acids. Germline lookup yields CDR1 SEHNR and CDR2 FQNEAQ (reference sequence). Trimming took 5 bases from V and 6 from J; bases not matched to a gene: 7. Those who donated, Caucasian adults without exception, all lived in Nashville, Tennessee. Measured with immunoSEQ multiplex PCR; TCRdb has only the in-frame clones, and not every one. The sample contains under 2.5 million clones, about nine tenths of which appear only once. This record comes from a study of shared clonotypes between healthy human individuals. Sequences were obtained from naive CD4+ T cells from PBMCs. Subset meaning: CD45RA+ positively selected. The rearrangement links TRBV7-9 to TRBJ1-4, with 9 bases matching TRBD1. The sequence came from a man younger than 30 in good health. Some clones in this sample may be carry-over from other donors' samples. The CDR3 DNA reads as TGTGCCAGCAGCCATCCGGGACAGGGTCATGAAAAACTGTTTTTT. This translates into CASSHPGQGHEKLFF.